This T cell receptor (beta chain) was captured in a study of blood T cell repertoires in COVID-19. Measured with immunoSEQ multiplex PCR; TCRdb has only the in-frame clones, and not every one. The sample records about 270,000 clones, 75% to 95% being singletons. The CDR3 covers 15 residues. V was trimmed by 0 bases and J by 3 bases, leaving 10 bases between them. In germline, CDR1 is SGHAT, CDR2 FQNNGV. Participants in the exposed group had met a COVID-19 case in the 2 weeks before joining the study. V usage is TRBV11-2 and J usage is TRBJ2-3, with a possible D match to TRBD1 (5 bases). The sample was PBMCs or T cells enriched from blood (not recorded which). This TCR came from a man in his forties or fifties who had been exposed to COVID-19. The CDR3 protein is CASSLEAGRTDTQYF. CDR3 in DNA: TGTGCCAGCAGCTTAGAGGCAGGGCGGACAGATACGCAGTATTTT. The full variable domain, with the rest looked up from reference TRBV11-2 and TRBJ2-3, is EAGVAQSPRYKIIEKRQSVAFWCNPISGHATLYWYQQILGQGPKLLIQFQNNGVVDDSQLPKDRFSAERLKGVDSTLKIQPAKLEDSAVYLCASSLEAGRTDTQYFGPGTRLTVL.